This TCR beta chain was recorded in a study of shared clonotypes between healthy human individuals. About the research overall: Every donor yielded three CD4 naive, three CD4 memory, two CD8 naive and one CD8 memory plate. General study points: Larger estimated richness was generally seen in naive subsets than in memory subsets. When compared with the clonotypes that were shared by all four sorted-subset donors, the non-shared clonotypes turned out to have lower generation probabilities.

Some clones are missing from TCRdb's copy, which holds only in-frame ones; the method was immunoSEQ multiplex PCR. This table holds about 2.4 million clones, 80% to 95% found once. This clone turned up a few times. Its antigen remains unknown. Other DNA sequences from this sample encode an identical CDR3 as well. This clonotype was obtained from a man between 18 and 29 years old in good health. Some clones in this sample may be carry-over from other donors' samples. Specimen: naive CD4+ T cells from PBMCs. Stated subset: CD45RA+ positively selected.

CDR3 protein: CASSLTGQNTEAFF. The DNA of the CDR3 is TGTGCCAGCAGCTTAACGGGACAGAACACTGAAGCTTTCTTT. V and J are TRBV7-3 and TRBJ1-1, with a weak D call TRBD1 (6 bases). The V gene lost 0 bases and the J gene lost 1 base, with 6 bases spanning the gap. Per the germline V gene, CDR1 is SGHTA and CDR2 is FQGTGA. The CDR3 extends over 14 amino acids.